The TCR beta chain described here comes from a study of shared clonotypes between healthy human individuals. Study-level information: Per donor, three plates held CD4 naive cells, three held CD4 memory, two held CD8 naive and one held CD8 memory. Study-wide results and caveats: Read depth was anticipated to influence clonotype sharing among donors.

The CDR3 sequence is 14 residues long. CDR1 is SGHRS, CDR2 YFSETQ, per germline. V lost 0 bases and J lost 3, with 10 bases in between. On this clone itself: Its target is not known. Other DNA sequences in this specimen translate into the identical CDR3.

The deep-level immunoSEQ assay was used. The method was immunoSEQ multiplex PCR; TCRdb's version includes in-frame clones alone and lacks a portion of them. In the table there are about 380,000 clones, around 96% of which are singletons. The gene calls are TRBV5-1 and TRBJ2-7, with D possibly matching TRBD1 (5 bases). This TCR was recovered from a man between 25 and 39 years old in good health. Sequencing input: memory CD8+ T cells sorted from blood. Subset indicated: CD45RO+ cells pooled with CCR7-negative TemRA cells. The CDR3 loop reads CASSLGQGSYEQYF. CDR3 bases: TGCGCCAGCAGCTTGGGGCAGGGAAGCTACGAGCAGTACTTC.